Following are 20 T cell receptor beta chains from one sample sequenced in a study of control samples from healthy donors and cancer patients. The method was immunoSEQ multiplex PCR; TCRdb's version includes in-frame clones alone and lacks a portion of them. Of some 13,000 clones in the sample, around 94% were seen once. Sequencing was done on a sample of PBMCs. The source of these receptors is a man aged 70-80 years with head and neck cancer.

This sequence joins TRBV4-1 and TRBJ1-5, with D perhaps matching TRBD1 (5 bases). The CDR3 is made up of 17 amino acids. CDR1 MGHRA and CDR2 YSYEKL come from the germline V gene. V was cut by 0 bases and J by 4 bases, with 16 bases left in between. The CDR3 reads CASSQEGRGGGNQPQHF. CDR3 in DNA: TGCGCCAGCAGCCAAGAGGGTCGCGGGGGAGGGAATCAGCCCCAGCATTTT.

Here the CDR3 reads CASSVRASLLISGNTIYF. In DNA form, the CDR3 reads TGTGCCAGCAGCGTCCGGGCGTCCCTCCTTATCTCTGGAAACACCATATATTTT. V usage is TRBV5-5 and J usage is TRBJ1-3; D not certain. Germline V CDR1 and CDR2: SGHKS, YYEKEE (reference sequence). The CDR3 covers 18 residues. Trimming stripped 4 bases from V and 0 bases from J, with 20 bases between.

The J gene is TRBJ2-3, the V gene TRBV19, with 10 bases matching TRBD2. The germline V gene encodes CDR1 LNHDA and CDR2 SQIVND (reference sequence). The CDR3 is 15 residues long. The trim removed 3 bases at V and 5 bases at J, leaving 5 bases unmatched. The CDR3 here is CASSIPGTSEDTQYF. The CDR3 DNA reads as TGTGCCAGTAGTATCCCCGGGACTAGCGAAGATACGCAGTATTTT. Full variable domain (remainder filled in from reference TRBV19 and TRBJ2-3): DGGITQSPKYLFRKEGQNVTLSCEQNLNHDAMYWYRQDPGQGLRLIYYSQIVNDFQKGDIAEGYSVSREKKESFPLTVTSAQKNPTAFYLCASSIPGTSEDTQYFGPGTRLTVL.

The V gene is TRBV6-2 or TRBV6-3, the J gene TRBJ2-7; 8 nucleotides agree with TRBD2. The CDR3 loop spans 15 amino acids. Germline CDR1 MNHEY, CDR2 SVGEGT. The V gene end was trimmed by 2 bases and the J gene end by 2 bases; junction bases not matched to a gene: 5. The CDR3 region is CASSYEVAGPYEQYF. The CDR3 DNA reads TGTGCCAGCAGTTACGAAGTAGCGGGGCCCTACGAGCAGTACTTC.

The V and J genes are TRBV27 and TRBJ1-4; D is unresolved. This CDR3 has 13 amino acids. With 7 bases removed from V and 5 bases from J, the gap between germline ends came to 11 bases. Germline V gives CDR1 MNHEY, CDR2 SMNVEV (reference sequence). CDR3 amino acids: CASKDSWNEKLFF. CDR3 bases: TGTGCCAGCAAGGACTCGTGGAATGAAAAACTGTTTTTT.

The chain uses TRBV2 and TRBJ1-1, with D tentatively TRBD1 (6 bases). Deletions cut 6 bases from V and 5 bases from J, with 19 bases between. Germline CDR1 SNHLY, CDR2 FYNNEI. This CDR3 comprises 15 residues. The CDR3 sequence: CASSPQGYRRTEAFF. The CDR3 nucleotides are TGTGCCAGCAGCCCACAGGGCTATCGTCGGACTGAAGCTTTCTTT.

The CDR3 DNA reads TGCGCCAGCAGCTTGGAGGGACTAGCCTCGGGTGAGCAGTACTTC. This translates into CASSLEGLASGEQYF. V usage is TRBV5-1 and J usage is TRBJ2-7; 9 bases map to TRBD2. The CDR3 has 15 residues. V lost 0 bases, J lost 7 bases, and 8 bases stayed unmatched. Germline V gives CDR1 SGHRS, CDR2 YFSETQ.

The chain uses TRBV6-6 and TRBJ1-5; a possible D gene is TRBD1 (5 bases). V dropped 6 bases and J dropped 11 bases, with 17 bases sitting between them. This CDR3 region has 13 residues. Germline assignment: CDR1 MNHNY and CDR2 SVGAGI (reference sequence). Here the CDR3 reads CASSPPQGPTQHF. CDR3 bases: TGTGCCAGCAGCCCCCCCCAGGGCCCCACCCAGCATTTT.

The rearrangement joins TRBV10-1 to TRBJ1-6, with 9 positions matching TRBD1. Trimming at V came to 3 bases and at J to 8 bases, leaving 2 bases not matched to a gene. CDR1 and CDR2 from the germline V gene are WNHNN and SYGVQD (reference sequence). CDR3 length: 14 amino acids. CDR3 amino acids: CASSEGTGYSPLHF. CDR3 bases: TGCGCCAGCAGTGAAGGGACAGGGTATTCACCCCTCCACTTT.

This clone has just one count. The chain has TRBV5-1 and TRBJ2-3, with 7 bases fitting TRBD1. Trimming cost V 0 bases and J 2 bases; bases outside gene matches: 6. Germline values: CDR1 SGHRS, CDR2 YFSETQ. CDR3 size: 16 residues. The CDR3 nucleotides are TGCGCCAGCAGCTTGGCCCTCAGGGGGACCACAGATACGCAGTATTTT. Its protein product is CASSLALRGTTDTQYF.

The chain carries TRBV5-1 and TRBJ2-4; D unresolved. The CDR3 sequence is 14 residues long. Looked up from germline, CDR1 is SGHRS and CDR2 is YFSETQ. V was clipped by 4 bases and J by 3 bases, with 11 bases between them. The CDR3 nucleotides are TGCGCCAGCAGCCCCGTGTCGGGCAAAAACATTCAGTACTTC. Translation: CASSPVSGKNIQYF.

The chain recombines TRBV6-5 with TRBJ1-5; possibly TRBD1 for D (5 bases). This CDR3 comprises 15 residues. Germline V gives CDR1 MNHEY, CDR2 SVGAGI. With 4 bases removed from V and 7 bases from J, the gap between germline ends came to 17 bases. The CDR3 bases are TGTGCCAGCAGTTCCGGGGGGGGTGGTGGGCAGCCCCAGCATTTT. This translates into CASSSGGGGGQPQHF.

This clone was seen a single time. J is TRBJ1-1 and V is TRBV3-1 (or the pseudogene TRBV3-2); no reliable D call. Germline V gene data show CDR1 as LGHDT and CDR2 as YNNKEL (reference sequence). The V end lost 1 base, the J end lost 11 bases, and 11 bases lay between the germline ends. This CDR3 comprises 12 residues. CDR3 DNA sequence: TGTGCCAGCAGCCAAGGGAGGGAAGGGGCTTTCTTT. Encoded protein: CASSQGREGAFF.

V and J are TRBV2 and TRBJ2-1, with D perhaps matching TRBD1 (5 bases). Trimming removed 2 bases from V and 5 bases from J, with 10 bases in between. The CDR3 totals 14 residues. Germline loops: CDR1 SNHLY, CDR2 FYNNEI. CDR3 sequence: CASSEQGGDNEQFF. CDR3 bases: TGTGCCAGCAGTGAACAGGGTGGGGACAATGAGCAGTTCTTC. Variable domain in full (rest from reference TRBV2 and TRBJ2-1): EPEVTQTPSHQVTQMGQEVILRCVPISNHLYFYWYRQILGQKVEFLVSFYNNEISEKSEIFDDQFSVERPDGSNFTLKIRSTKLEDSAMYFCASSEQGGDNEQFFGPGTRLTVL.

V and J are TRBV2 and TRBJ1-6; D uncertain. The CDR3 has 12 amino acids. V shed 4 bases and J shed 6 bases, with 4 bases lying between them. Germline loops: CDR1 SNHLY, CDR2 FYNNEI. CDR3 sequence reads: CASSGTNSPLHF. CDR3 nucleotide sequence: TGTGCCAGCAGTGGGACTAATTCACCCCTCCACTTT.

This chain links TRBV6-1 with TRBJ1-1, with D perhaps matching TRBD1 (5 bases). Between the trimmed V and J ends, which lost 2 bases and 4 bases, there was a span of 11 bases. CDR1 and CDR2 from the germline V gene are MNHNS and SASEGT. The CDR3 spans 14 residues. CDR3 DNA sequence: TGTGCCAGCAGTGAATACACAGGACGCACTGAAGCTTTCTTT. This encodes CASSEYTGRTEAFF.

The V call is TRBV27, the J call TRBJ1-3; unclear D gene. Germline V gene lookup returns CDR1 MNHEY and CDR2 SMNVEV (reference sequence). Trimming cost V 0 bases and J 4 bases, with 10 bases left between them. The CDR3 runs to 15 residues. The CDR3, as DNA: TGTGCCAGCAGTTTATCGCGCACGGGAGGAAACACCATATATTTT. The encoded protein is CASSLSRTGGNTIYF.

J is TRBJ2-3 and V is TRBV4-1; possible D gene TRBD1, 5 bases. Germline loops: CDR1 MGHRA, CDR2 YSYEKL. The V gene lost 1 base and the J gene lost 3 bases, with 17 bases spanning the gap. The CDR3 sequence is 17 residues long. CDR3 nucleotide sequence: TGCGCCAGCAGCCAAGTTCGGACCACAGGTCCTACAGATACGCAGTATTTT. This codes for CASSQVRTTGPTDTQYF.

The chain links TRBV7-9 to TRBJ1-5; tentatively, D is TRBD1 (6 bases). The CDR3 contains 16 residues. Trimming removed 0 bases from V and 2 bases from J, with 11 bases in between. Per the germline V gene, CDR1 is SEHNR and CDR2 is FQNEAQ (reference sequence). This CDR3 is CASSLATGMGNQPQHF. Here the CDR3 DNA reads TGTGCCAGCAGCTTAGCTACAGGGATGGGCAATCAGCCCCAGCATTTT.

The chain carries TRBV5-8 and TRBJ2-7, with TRBD2 matching over 13 bases. Looked up from germline, CDR1 is SGHTS and CDR2 is YDEGEE. V lost 3 bases to trimming and J lost 3 bases; unmatched junction nucleotides: 3. CDR3 length: 15 residues. The CDR3 is CASSWRLAGGYEQYF. In DNA form, the CDR3 reads TGTGCCAGCAGCTGGAGACTAGCGGGGGGCTACGAGCAGTACTTC.